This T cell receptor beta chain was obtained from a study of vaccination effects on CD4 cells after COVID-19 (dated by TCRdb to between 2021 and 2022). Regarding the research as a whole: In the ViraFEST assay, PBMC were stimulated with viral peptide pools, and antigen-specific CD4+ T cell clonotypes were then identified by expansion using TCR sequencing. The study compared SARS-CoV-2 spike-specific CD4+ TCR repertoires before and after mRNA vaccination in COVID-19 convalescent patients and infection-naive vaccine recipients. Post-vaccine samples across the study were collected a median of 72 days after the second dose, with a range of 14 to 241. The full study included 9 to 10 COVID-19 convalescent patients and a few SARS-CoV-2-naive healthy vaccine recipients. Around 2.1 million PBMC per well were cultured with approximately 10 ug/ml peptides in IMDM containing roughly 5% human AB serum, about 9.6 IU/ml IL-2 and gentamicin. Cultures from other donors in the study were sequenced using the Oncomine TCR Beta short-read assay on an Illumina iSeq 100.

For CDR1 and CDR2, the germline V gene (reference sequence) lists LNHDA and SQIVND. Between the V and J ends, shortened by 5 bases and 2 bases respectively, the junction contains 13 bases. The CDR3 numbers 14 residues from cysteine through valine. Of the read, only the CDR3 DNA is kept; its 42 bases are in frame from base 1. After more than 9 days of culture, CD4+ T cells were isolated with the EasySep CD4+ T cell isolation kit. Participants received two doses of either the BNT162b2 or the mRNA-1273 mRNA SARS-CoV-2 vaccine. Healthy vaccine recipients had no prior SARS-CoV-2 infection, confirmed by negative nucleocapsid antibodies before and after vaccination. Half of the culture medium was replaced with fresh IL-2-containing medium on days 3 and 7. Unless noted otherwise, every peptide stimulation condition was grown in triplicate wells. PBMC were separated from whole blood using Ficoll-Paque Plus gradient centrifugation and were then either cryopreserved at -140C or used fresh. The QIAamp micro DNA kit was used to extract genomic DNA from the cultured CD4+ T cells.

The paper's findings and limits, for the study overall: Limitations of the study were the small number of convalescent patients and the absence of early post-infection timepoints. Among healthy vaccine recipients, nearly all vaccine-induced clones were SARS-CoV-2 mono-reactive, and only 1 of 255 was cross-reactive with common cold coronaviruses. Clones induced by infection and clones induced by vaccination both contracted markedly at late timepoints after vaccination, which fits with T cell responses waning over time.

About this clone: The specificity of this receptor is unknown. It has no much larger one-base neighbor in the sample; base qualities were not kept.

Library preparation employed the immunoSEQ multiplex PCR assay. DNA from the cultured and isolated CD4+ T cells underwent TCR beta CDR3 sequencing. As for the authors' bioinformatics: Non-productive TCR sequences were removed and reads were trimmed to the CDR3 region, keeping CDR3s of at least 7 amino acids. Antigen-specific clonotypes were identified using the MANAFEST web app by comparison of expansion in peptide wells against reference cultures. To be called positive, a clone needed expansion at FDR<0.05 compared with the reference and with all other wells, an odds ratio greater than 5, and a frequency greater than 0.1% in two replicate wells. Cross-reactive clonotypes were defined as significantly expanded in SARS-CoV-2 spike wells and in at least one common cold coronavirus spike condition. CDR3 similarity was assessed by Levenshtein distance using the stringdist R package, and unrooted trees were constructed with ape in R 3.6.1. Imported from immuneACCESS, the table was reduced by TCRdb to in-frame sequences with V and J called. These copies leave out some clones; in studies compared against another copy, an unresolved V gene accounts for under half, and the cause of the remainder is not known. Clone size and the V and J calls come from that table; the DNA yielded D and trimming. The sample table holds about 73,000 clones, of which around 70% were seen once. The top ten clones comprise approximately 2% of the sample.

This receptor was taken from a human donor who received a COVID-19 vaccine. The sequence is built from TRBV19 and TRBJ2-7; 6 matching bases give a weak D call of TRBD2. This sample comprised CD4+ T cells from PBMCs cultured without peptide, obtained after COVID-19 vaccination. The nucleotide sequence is TGTGCCAGTAGTCCAAGCGGGCTTACCTACGAGCAGTACGTC. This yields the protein CASSPSGLTYEQYV.